These T cell receptor beta chains were read from a single sample in a study of T cells in Graves' hyperthyroidism and ophthalmopathy. From the multiplex PCR reads, TCRdb called clonotypes with MiXCR, one entry per CDR3 protein. The sample holds roughly 570,000 distinct CDR3 sequences, around 46% seen once. Material: peripheral blood or thyroid tissue (not recorded which). Receptor source: a woman aged 18-29 years with Graves' hyperthyroidism. Both conserved end residues are part of each CDR3. The D gene is left open where the match is weak. A clone size is listed for some rows: how often the clone was seen (once, few, many), or a class if it is expanded.

J | size | D | V | DNA | CDR3
TRBJ1-3 | NA | NA | TRBV7-6 | TGTGCCAGCAGCACCTCACACGCGAACACCATATATTTT | CASSTSHANTIYF
TRBJ2-2 | many | NA | TRBV12-3/TRBV12-4 | TGTGCCAGCAGTCGAGGGGACTTTCTCACCGGGGAGCTGTTTTTT | CASSRGDFLTGELFF
TRBJ1-1 | NA | NA | TRBV30 | TGTGCCCGTTACCGGGCGGGGGGCACTGAAGCTTTCTTT | CARYRAGGTEAFF
TRBJ2-7 | many | TRBD2 | TRBV12-3/TRBV12-4 | TGTGCCAGTAGTTTACAAGTCCCTGGCGGGAGGAAGGGCTACGAGCAGTACTTC | CASSLQVPGGRKGYEQYF
TRBJ2-7 | many | TRBD2 | TRBV7-3 | TGTGCCAGCAGCTTAACGGGAGGGTCCCTCGAGCAGTACTTC | CASSLTGGSLEQYF
TRBJ2-5 | many | TRBD1 | TRBV19 | TGTGCCAGTAGTGGGACAGGGGTAGTGACCCAGTACTTC | CASSGTGVVTQYF
TRBJ2-7 | many | NA | TRBV5-8 | TGTGCCAGCAGATCCGGGCCTTCCTACGAGCAGTACTTC | CASRSGPSYEQYF
TRBJ2-1 | NA | NA | TRBV2 | TGTGCCAGCAGTGATACTAGCTCCCACAATGAGCAGTTCTTC | CASSDTSSHNEQFF
TRBJ1-4 | many | NA | TRBV4-2 | TGTGCCAGCAGCCAAGAAGTAACGGGGGCACGTGAAAAACTGTTTTTT | CASSQEVTGAREKLFF
TRBJ1-6 | NA | TRBD1 | TRBV2 | TGTGCCAGCAGTGAACAGGGGGCCCAGGCGGGATCACCCCTCCACTTT | CASSEQGAQAGSPLHF
TRBJ2-7 | many | NA | TRBV7-9 | TGTGCCAGCAGCTTGTCCCTAGGGGACGAGCAGTACTTC | CASSLSLGDEQYF
TRBJ1-1 | NA | NA | TRBV20-1 | TGCAGTGAAGGTCGGCGGGACACTGAAGCTTTCTTT | CSEGRRDTEAFF
TRBJ2-7 | NA | NA | TRBV29-1 | TGCAGCGCCTACTACGAGCAGTACTTC | CSAYYEQYF
TRBJ2-5 | NA | NA | TRBV20-1 | TGCAGTGCTAGAGGCCCCGGGTCCTGGGAGCAGTACTTC | CSARGPGSWEQYF
TRBJ2-7 | many | NA | TRBV29-1 | TGCAGCGTTCCCGGGGGCAGCGGGCACTACGAGCAGTACTTC | CSVPGGSGHYEQYF
TRBJ2-5 | NA | TRBD1 | TRBV11-2 | TGTGCCGGCAGCCCAGGACAGGGCTTATGGGAGACCCAGTACTTC | CAGSPGQGLWETQYF
TRBJ1-1 | many | NA | TRBV5-1 | TGCGCCAGCAGATACAGGGTTTCGCCCATGAACACTGAAGCTTTCTTT | CASRYRVSPMNTEAFF
TRBJ1-2 | NA | NA | TRBV10-3 | TGTGCCATCAGTTCTCAGGGGACTAGGGGCTACACCTTC | CAISSQGTRGYTF
TRBJ2-7 | many | TRBD2 | TRBV11-1 | TGTGCCAGCAGCTTAGCTAGCGGGAGAACGTACGAGCAGTACTTC | CASSLASGRTYEQYF
TRBJ2-7 | many | NA | TRBV20-1 | TGCAGTGCTAGATTAACAGGGTGGCACGAGCAGTACTTC | CSARLTGWHEQYF
TRBJ2-3 | NA | TRBD2 | TRBV7-3 | TGTGCCAGCAGCGTCACCGGGACTAGCGTGGATACGCAGTATTTT | CASSVTGTSVDTQYF
TRBJ1-4 | NA | NA | TRBV20-1 | TGCAGTGCTAGAGAGGGGCAGGGAGGAGAAAAACTGTTTTTT | CSAREGQGGEKLFF
TRBJ2-5 | many | NA | TRBV6-1 | TGTGCCAGCAGTGATAGGACAGAGCAAGAGACCCAGTACTTC | CASSDRTEQETQYF
TRBJ1-5 | NA | NA | TRBV7-3 | TGCGCCAGCAGCCAAGATTGGGGAAACAATCAGCCCCAGCATTTT | CASSQDWGNNQPQHF
TRBJ1-1 | NA | NA | TRBV4-1 | TGCGCCAGCAGCCAAGATCCACAGCTCATGAACACTGAAGCTTTCTTT | CASSQDPQLMNTEAFF
TRBJ1-2 | NA | NA | TRBV29-1 | TGCAGCGTTGTGCCGGCGGGGTCTTTTGGCTACACCTTC | CSVVPAGSFGYTF
TRBJ2-7 | once | NA | TRBV29-1 | TGCAGCGCCAGCAGCGTGGGATCGAGCATCTACGAGCAGTACTTC | CSASSVGSSIYEQYF
TRBJ1-5 | NA | TRBD1 | TRBV7-2 | TGTGCCAGCAGCTACCCAGGGGGAGCTACTAATCAGCCCCAGCATTTT | CASSYPGGATNQPQHF
TRBJ2-5 | NA | TRBD2 | TRBV2 | TGTGCCAGCAGTGCGAACGGACTAGCGATGGAGACCCAGTACTTC | CASSANGLAMETQYF
TRBJ2-7 | NA | TRBD1 | TRBV29-1 | TGCAGCGTTAGTGGTGGACAGGGTGTTAACTACGAGCAGTACTTC | CSVSGGQGVNYEQYF
TRBJ1-5 | many | NA | TRBV7-9 | TGTGCCAGCAGCTTAGCGGGGATGGGCAATCAGCCCCAGCATTTT | CASSLAGMGNQPQHF
TRBJ1-1 | many | NA | TRBV10-1 | TGCGCCAGCAGTGGGGGTTATGACACTGAAGCTTTCTTT | CASSGGYDTEAFF
TRBJ2-7 | few | TRBD1 | TRBV4-2 | TGTGCCAGCAGCCAACCGGGACAGGGGGTCTACGAGCAGTACTTC | CASSQPGQGVYEQYF
TRBJ2-5 | NA | TRBD1 | TRBV25-1 | TGTGCCAGCCGACAGGGGTCGGAGACCCAGTACTTC | CASRQGSETQYF
TRBJ1-2 | many | NA | TRBV29-1 | TGCAGCGTTGAAAGGCCTGGGGAGGGAGGCTACACCTTC | CSVERPGEGGYTF
TRBJ1-5 | once | TRBD1 | TRBV20-1 | TGCAGTGCTAGAGTTGGAGGAGCAGGGGGATCACCCCAGCATTTT | CSARVGGAGGSPQHF
TRBJ2-7 | many | TRBD1 | TRBV12-3/TRBV12-4 | TGTGCCAGCGGCACGACAGGGGATTTGCTTTTCTCCTACGAGCAGTACTTC | CASGTTGDLLFSYEQYF
TRBJ1-2 | many | NA | TRBV5-6 | TGTGCCAGCAGAGACGACAGCTATGGCTACACCTTC | CASRDDSYGYTF
TRBJ2-7 | many | TRBD2 | TRBV7-6 | TGTGCCAGCAGTCCAACTAGCGGGCCCTACGAGCAGTACTTC | CASSPTSGPYEQYF
TRBJ2-7 | few | TRBD2 | TRBV5-6 | TGTGCCAGCAGCCAAGGACCCGCTAGCGGGAGGCGCCACGAGCAGTACTTC | CASSQGPASGRRHEQYF
TRBJ2-2 | NA | NA | TRBV13 | TGTGCCAGCAGCTTAAGGGACGGGGAATCCACCGGGCAGCTGTTTTTT | CASSLRDGESTGQLFF
TRBJ2-7 | many | TRBD1 | TRBV29-1 | TGCAGCGTTGAAGAGAGTCAGGGACAGACCTACGAGCAGTACTTC | CSVEESQGQTYEQYF
TRBJ2-7 | NA | TRBD1 | TRBV10-3 | TGTGCCATCAGTGAAGGACAGGGGACGAGCTCCTACGAGCAGTACTTC | CAISEGQGTSSYEQYF
TRBJ2-7 | NA | NA | TRBV5-4 | TGTGCCAGCAGCTTTACGTTCGACGAGCAGTACTTC | CASSFTFDEQYF
TRBJ1-5 | many | TRBD1 | TRBV6-5 | TGTGCCAGCAGCCACTCGGGACAGGGCAATCAGCCCCAGCATTTT | CASSHSGQGNQPQHF
TRBJ1-1 | NA | TRBD1 | TRBV11-1 | TGTGCCAGCAGCCAAGAGACAGGGGCGAACGCTTTCTTT | CASSQETGANAFF
TRBJ2-7 | NA | NA | TRBV29-1 | TGCAGCGTTGGGGACCAGAGCTACGAGCAGTACTTC | CSVGDQSYEQYF